These 28 T cell receptor beta chains were all obtained from the same sample, sequenced in a study of lymphopenia after photon versus proton radiotherapy. The assay was immunoSEQ multiplex PCR, and TCRdb's table has in-frame clones only and misses some. The sample lists 55,000 to 70,000 clones; approximately 90% were seen once. Material: peripheral blood, obtained from a patient treated with photon-based radiotherapy. Source of these receptors: a woman in her thirties or forties with cholangiocarcinoma.

The J gene is TRBJ2-1, the V gene TRBV14; TRBD1 matches 10 bases. The trim removed 4 bases at V and 7 bases at J, leaving 7 bases unmatched. There are 15 residues in the CDR3. Germline V gene data show CDR1 as SGHDN and CDR2 as FVKESK. The CDR3 is CASSPTTGGLNEQFF. CDR3 nucleotide sequence: TGTGCCAGCAGCCCTACGACAGGGGGCTTGAATGAGCAGTTCTTC. Supplemented by reference TRBV14 and TRBJ2-1, the full variable domain reads EAGVTQFPSHSVIEKGQTVTLRCDPISGHDNLYWYRRVMGKEIKFLLHFVKESKQDESGMPNNRFLAERTGGTYSTLKVQPAELEDSGVYFCASSPTTGGLNEQFFGPGTRLTVL.

This chain uses TRBV4-1 with TRBJ1-1; tentatively, D is TRBD1 (5 bases). The CDR3 has 17 residues. Germline CDR1 MGHRA, CDR2 YSYEKL. V gave up 3 bases and J gave up 5 bases, with 22 bases separating them. The CDR3 loop reads CASSQTGTGLEGTEAFF. CDR3 nucleotides: TGCGCCAGCAGCCAGACGGGGACGGGACTCGAGGGGACTGAAGCTTTCTTT.

V and J are TRBV28 and TRBJ2-7, with a weak D call TRBD2 (5 bases). This CDR3 contains 16 residues. Germline values: CDR1 MDHEN, CDR2 SYDVKM. The ends were cut back, 5 bases at V and 6 bases at J, with 23 bases in the middle. Here the CDR3 DNA reads TGTGCCAGCAGTCCAGCGAAAGCGCCCCTGGGGAGCGAGCAGTACTTC. Its translation is CASSPAKAPLGSEQYF.

The V call is TRBV7-8, the J call TRBJ1-4, with D hard to call. The CDR3 contains 14 residues. With 1 base removed from V and 8 bases from J, the gap between germline ends came to 11 bases. Per the germline V gene, CDR1 is SGHVS and CDR2 is FQNEAQ. CDR3 in DNA: TGTGCCAGCAGCTTAGGACTCGCGGGAGAAAAACTGTTTTTT. Its protein product is CASSLGLAGEKLFF.

The chain joins TRBV18 to TRBJ2-5; no definite D call. The length of the CDR3 is 12 residues. CDR1 KGHSH and CDR2 LQKENI come from the germline V gene. Trimming left V 3 bases short and J 7 bases short, with 9 bases between. Written as DNA, the CDR3 is TGTGCCAGCTCACCGTCAGACGGGACCCAGTACTTC. Protein product: CASSPSDGTQYF.

The genes are TRBV2 and TRBJ2-6; D perhaps matches TRBD1 (5 bases). Per the germline V gene, CDR1 is SNHLY and CDR2 is FYNNEI. This CDR3 is built from 15 residues. Trimming took 6 bases from V and 1 from J, leaving 10 bases between them. The DNA for the CDR3 is TGTGCCAGCAGCCTTCAGGGTTCTGGGGCCAACGTCCTGACTTTC. It yields the protein CASSLQGSGANVLTF.

This rearrangement joins TRBV11-2 to TRBJ2-5; TRBD2 is a possible D gene (6 bases). The CDR3 runs to 17 residues. Germline CDR1 is SGHAT and CDR2 is FQNNGV. Trimming took off 6 bases at V and 4 bases at J, with 24 bases between the two ends. This CDR3 reads CASRLYVLGGRGETQYF. The CDR3 DNA reads as TGTGCCAGCAGGCTCTATGTTTTGGGGGGTAGAGGAGAGACCCAGTACTTC.

The chain combines TRBV7-6 with TRBJ2-5, with 7 nucleotides matching TRBD2. The CDR3 loop spans 15 amino acids. Unmatched junction bases numbered 9, after V lost 7 bases and J lost 1 base. The germline gives CDR1 SGHVS, CDR2 FNYEAQ. CDR3 loop: CASTPESGGQETQYF. CDR3 nucleotides: TGTGCCAGCACCCCAGAGTCGGGGGGCCAAGAGACCCAGTACTTC.

The rearrangement joins TRBV6-1 to TRBJ2-7, with 11 bases matching TRBD2. Germline V gene sequence: CDR1 MNHNS, CDR2 SASEGT. J lost 0 bases, V lost 4 bases, and 2 bases had no gene match. The CDR3 covers 15 residues. The CDR3, as DNA: TGTGCCAGCAGTGCCACTAGCGGGAGCTCCTACGAGCAGTACTTC. Protein sequence: CASSATSGSSYEQYF.

Details on this clone: One end of the junction varies from germline; a read error may be responsible. The chain couples TRBV11-2 to TRBJ2-7; D ambiguous. The CDR3 totals 15 residues. Germline-derived CDR1 and CDR2 are SGHAT and FQNNGV. The chain's CDR3 is CASSVEGPSLVEQYF. In DNA form, the CDR3 reads TGTGCCAGCAGCGTAGAAGGCCCCTCCTTAGTCGAGCAGTACTTC.

CDR3 sequence: CASSPTGGNNSPLHF. CDR3 nucleotide sequence: TGTGCCAGCTCACCCACAGGGGGTAATAATTCACCCCTCCACTTT. The V gene is TRBV18, the J gene TRBJ1-6; 8 nucleotides agree with TRBD1. Germline V gene lookup returns CDR1 KGHSH and CDR2 LQKENI. The CDR3 length is 15 residues. V lost 3 bases, J lost 5 bases, and 3 bases stayed unmatched.

The V call is TRBV30, the J call TRBJ2-1; D unresolved. The CDR3 is made up of 11 amino acids. Between the trimmed V and J ends, which lost 1 base and 14 bases, there was a span of 12 bases. CDR1 and CDR2 (germline): GTSNPN, SVGIG (reference sequence). For the CDR3, the DNA is TGTGCCTGGAGTGCGGCCCAAATGGAGTTCTTC. Translating it yields CAWSAAQMEFF.

This clone was seen just once. This chain links TRBV28 with TRBJ2-7; the D call may be TRBD1 or TRBD2 (6 bases each). Per germline, CDR1 MDHEN and CDR2 SYDVKM. Trimming removed 9 bases at V and 6 bases at J, with 15 bases between. The length of the CDR3 is 12 residues. CDR3 loop: CASNIGGREQYF. The CDR3 DNA is TGTGCCAGTAATATAGGGGGGCGCGAGCAGTACTTC. The full variable domain, rest sourced from reference TRBV28 and TRBJ2-7, is DVKVTQSSRYLVKRTGEKVFLECVQDMDHENMFWYRQDPGLGLRLIYFSYDVKMKEKGDIPEGYSVSREKKERFSLILESASTNQTSMYLCASNIGGREQYFGPGTRLTVT.

This clone has a single count. The chain has TRBV11-2 and TRBJ2-6; D remains ambiguous. The CDR3 is 16 residues long. The germline gives CDR1 SGHAT, CDR2 FQNNGV. V dropped 1 base and J dropped 0 bases, with 7 bases sitting between them. CDR3 in amino acids: CASSLGRLSGANVLTF. The CDR3 DNA reads as TGTGCCAGCAGCTTAGGTAGGCTCTCTGGGGCCAACGTCCTGACTTTC.

The chain employs TRBV14 and TRBJ2-7; unclear D gene. The CDR3 is 13 amino acids. The V end lost 1 base, the J end lost 7 bases, and 11 bases lay between the germline ends. Germline assignment: CDR1 SGHDN and CDR2 FVKESK. CDR3 residues: CASSQAFKSEQYF. For the CDR3, the DNA is TGTGCCAGCAGCCAAGCTTTCAAGAGTGAGCAGTACTTC. The full variable domain, rest sourced from reference TRBV14 and TRBJ2-7, is EAGVTQFPSHSVIEKGQTVTLRCDPISGHDNLYWYRRVMGKEIKFLLHFVKESKQDESGMPNNRFLAERTGGTYSTLKVQPAELEDSGVYFCASSQAFKSEQYFGPGTRLTVT.

This chain uses TRBV5-4 with TRBJ2-7; D not resolved. Germline loops: CDR1 SGHNT, CDR2 YYREEE (reference sequence). This CDR3 has 11 amino acids. The V end was cut by 3 bases, the J end by 2 bases, with 3 bases between. The CDR3 DNA follows: TGTGCCAGCAGCTCAACCTACGAGCAGTACTTC. Translated, it gives CASSSTYEQYF.

The chain carries TRBV13 and TRBJ2-7; 8 positions agree with TRBD1. The ends lost 6 bases at V and 5 bases at J; junction bases unmatched: 3. The CDR3 extends over 12 amino acids. The germline V gene encodes CDR1 PRHDT and CDR2 FYEKMQ (reference sequence). CDR3 in amino acids: CASRQGANEQYF. In nucleotides, the CDR3 is TGTGCCAGCAGGCAGGGGGCCAACGAGCAGTACTTC.

CDR3 sequence: CASSVGGSSNEKLFF. In nucleotides, the CDR3 is TGTGCCAGCAGCGTAGGGGGATCCTCTAATGAAAAACTGTTTTTT. The genes are TRBV9 and TRBJ1-4; no clear D gene. This CDR3 region has 15 residues. The V gene lost 0 bases and the J gene lost 3 bases, with 9 bases spanning the gap. Germline values: CDR1 SGDLS, CDR2 YYNGEE. Combining the CDR3 with reference TRBV9 and TRBJ1-4 gives the whole variable domain DSGVTQTPKHLITATGQRVTLRCSPRSGDLSVYWYQQSLDQGLQFLIQYYNGEERAKGNILERFSAQQFPDLHSELNLSSLELGDSALYFCASSVGGSSNEKLFFGSGTQLSVL.

This chain joins TRBV4-1 and TRBJ2-2; D assignment may be TRBD1 or TRBD2 (5 bases each). The CDR3 loop spans 14 amino acids. Germline V lookup: CDR1 MGHRA, CDR2 YSYEKL. Trimming stripped 7 bases from V and 3 bases from J, with 12 bases between. Here the CDR3 DNA reads TGCGCCAGCAAACCCGGGGCGGACACCGGGGAGCTGTTTTTT. This encodes CASKPGADTGELFF.

The chain recombines TRBV28 with TRBJ1-2; weak D call: TRBD1 (5 bases). This CDR3 contains 14 residues. V was pared by 5 bases and J by 3 bases, with 13 bases between. Germline-derived CDR1 and CDR2 are MDHEN and SYDVKM. This CDR3 is CASSGRGIHYGYTF. The CDR3 DNA follows: TGTGCCAGCAGTGGACGGGGCATCCACTATGGCTACACCTTC.

This chain links TRBV25-1 with TRBJ1-1; D is unresolved. The length of the CDR3 is 14 residues. The germline CDR1 and CDR2 sequences are MGHDK and SYGVNS. The ends were cut back, 4 bases at V and 0 bases at J, with 9 bases in the middle. Here the CDR3 DNA reads TGTGCCAGCAGTGGAGTAGGGATGAACACTGAAGCTTTCTTT. This encodes CASSGVGMNTEAFF.

Here the CDR3 DNA reads TGTGCCAGCAGCGTAGGAGCAGGGCTGGAGAACACTGAAGCTTTCTTT. This sequence encodes CASSVGAGLENTEAFF. The rearrangement joins TRBV9 to TRBJ1-1; possible D gene TRBD1, 5 bases. This CDR3 has 16 amino acids. Germline-derived CDR1 and CDR2 are SGDLS and YYNGEE. With 0 bases removed from V and 1 base from J, the gap between germline ends came to 13 bases.

The chain carries TRBV4-1 and TRBJ2-1; 10 bases are shared with TRBD2. The germline CDR1 and CDR2 sequences are MGHRA and YSYEKL. The CDR3 loop spans 19 amino acids. The ends lost 6 bases at V and 9 bases at J; junction bases unmatched: 23. This CDR3 reads CASRKAVPSGSIVSTEQFF. CDR3 nucleotides: TGCGCCAGCAGAAAGGCGGTCCCTAGCGGGAGTATCGTCTCTACTGAGCAGTTCTTC.

This chain uses TRBV9 with TRBJ2-2; a weak D match, TRBD2 (5 bases). This CDR3 is 15 amino acids long. CDR1 SGDLS and CDR2 YYNGEE come from the germline V gene. The V end was cut by 4 bases, the J end by 4 bases, with 14 bases between. CDR3 DNA sequence: TGTGCCAGCAGCCCTCGGACGAGCGGCACCGGGGAGCTGTTTTTT. It yields the protein CASSPRTSGTGELFF. The complete variable domain, with remaining parts taken from reference TRBV9 and TRBJ2-2, reads DSGVTQTPKHLITATGQRVTLRCSPRSGDLSVYWYQQSLDQGLQFLIQYYNGEERAKGNILERFSAQQFPDLHSELNLSSLELGDSALYFCASSPRTSGTGELFFGEGSRLTVL.

The chain recombines TRBV30 with TRBJ2-7, with 8 nucleotides matching TRBD2. The CDR3 runs 12 residues. Germline-derived CDR1 and CDR2 are GTSNPN and SVGIG (reference sequence). The ends lost 4 bases at V and 7 bases at J; junction bases unmatched: 6. The CDR3 DNA reads as TGTGCCTGGACTCCCCGGGGGGGTGAGCAGTACTTC. Its translation: CAWTPRGGEQYF.

The J gene is TRBJ2-3, the V gene TRBV6-6; TRBD2 aligns across 8 bases. V lost 8 bases and J lost 4; bases outside the gene matches: 2. This CDR3 spans 12 amino acids. Germline lookup yields CDR1 MNHNY and CDR2 SVGAGI (reference sequence). CDR3 in DNA: TGTGCCAGCGGACTAGCAGCAGATACGCAGTATTTT. Protein: CASGLAADTQYF.

V usage is TRBV9 and J usage is TRBJ1-3; D is possibly TRBD1 (5 bases). CDR3 size: 16 residues. Germline V gives CDR1 SGDLS, CDR2 YYNGEE. V was shortened by 3 bases and J by 0 bases, with 13 bases between the two germline ends. The CDR3, as DNA: TGTGCCAGCAGCGCGGGGCGGAGGTTCTCTGGAAACACCATATATTTT. This translates into CASSAGRRFSGNTIYF.

The chain joins TRBV5-1 to TRBJ2-1; 7 nucleotides line up with TRBD2. The ends lost 0 bases at V and 4 bases at J; junction bases unmatched: 4. CDR1 is SGHRS, CDR2 YFSETQ, per germline. The CDR3 is 15 amino acids. CDR3 bases: TGCGCCAGCAGCTTGGTCAGCGGGGCTTACAATGAGCAGTTCTTC. Translation: CASSLVSGAYNEQFF.